This paragraph reports one T cell receptor beta chain. Trimming removed 0 bases from V and 4 bases from J; junction bases left unmatched: 4. The CDR3 loop spans 17 amino acids. Germline V gene sequence: CDR1 SGHDT, CDR2 YYEEEE. This sample was taken from a study of cytomegalovirus exposure and HLA in healthy donors. Study overall: The 120 or so validation repertoires used a platform that matched the one used for the 666 first-cohort repertoires, as a later analysis reported.

The protocol was immunoSEQ multiplex PCR, while the TCRdb copy is restricted to in-frame clones and leaves out a portion. The sample contains more than 300,000 clones, just over 85% of which appear only once. The source of this sequence is a woman aged 18 to 35 in good health and CMV-seronegative. This rearrangement joins TRBV5-6 to TRBJ2-3; 14 bases fit TRBD2. The sequencing sample was made of PBMCs. The CDR3 loop is CASSLETSGRAPDTQYF. The CDR3, as DNA: TGTGCCAGCAGCTTGGAGACTAGCGGGAGGGCCCCAGATACGCAGTATTTT.